A single sample is the source of the 20 T cell receptor beta chains below, sequenced in a study of control samples from healthy donors and cancer patients. The repertoire was sequenced with immunoSEQ multiplex PCR; TCRdb's copy has only in-frame clones and lacks some. This sample has about 98,000 clones, with more than 75% found just once. The sample consisted of blood. These receptors were collected from a man aged 60 to 69 in good health.

V and J are TRBV30 and TRBJ1-1, with no clear D. The V end lost 5 bases, the J end lost 5 bases, and 12 bases lay between the germline ends. The germline CDR1 and CDR2 sequences are GTSNPN and SVGIG (reference sequence). The length of the CDR3 is 12 residues. The CDR3 protein is CAWYGRGTEAFF. The CDR3 DNA sequence: TGTGCCTGGTACGGACGGGGAACTGAAGCTTTCTTT.

The rearrangement links TRBV27 to TRBJ2-1; 8 bases are shared with TRBD2. The germline V gene has CDR1 MNHEY and CDR2 SMNVEV (reference sequence). The CDR3 contains 15 residues. V shed 6 bases, J shed 6 bases, and the junction held 10 bases outside the gene matches. In DNA, the CDR3 is TGTGCCAGCAGCCCCGGACTAGCCTTACGCAATGAGCAGTTCTTC. Amino acids: CASSPGLALRNEQFF.

V gene TRBV20-1 combines with J gene TRBJ2-7, with D possibly being TRBD2 (6 bases). The CDR3 extends over 15 amino acids. Germline loops: CDR1 DFQATT, CDR2 SNEGSKA (reference sequence). The V end was cut by 3 bases, the J end by 5 bases, with 20 bases between. The DNA of the CDR3 is TGCAGTGCTAGTCTACGACTAGGATCTTTGCACGAGCAGTACTTC. It yields the protein CSASLRLGSLHEQYF.

J is TRBJ1-2 and V is TRBV27; TRBD1 aligns across 11 bases. The CDR3 spans 17 residues. The V and J ends lost 0 bases and 4 bases, in that order; junction bases with no gene match: 7. In germline, CDR1 is MNHEY, CDR2 SMNVEV (reference sequence). DNA of the CDR3: TGTGCCAGCAGTTTATCCTACGGACAGGGGGCGATCTATGGCTACACCTTC. The encoded protein is CASSLSYGQGAIYGYTF.

The chain links TRBV27 to TRBJ2-7; D unclear. Germline CDR1 reads MNHEY; CDR2 reads SMNVEV (reference sequence). The CDR3 is 13 residues long. V lost 4 bases to trimming and J lost 3 bases, with 10 bases between them. The CDR3 coding sequence is TGTGCCAGCAGTTACTCGACCAGCTACGAGCAGTACTTC. Its protein is CASSYSTSYEQYF.

CDR3 DNA sequence: TGCGCCAGCGGGCTGGGTATGGGACAGGGCCTTGCTGGGGCCAACGTCCTGACTTTC. It translates to CASGLGMGQGLAGANVLTF. The genes are TRBV5-1 and TRBJ2-6; 9 nucleotides line up with TRBD1. Trimming removed 7 bases from V and 2 bases from J; junction bases left unmatched: 16. Germline V lookup: CDR1 SGHRS, CDR2 YFSETQ. CDR3 length: 19 amino acids.

The genes are TRBV18 and TRBJ2-3; TRBD1 or TRBD2 may be the D gene (6 bases each). With 0 bases removed from V and 6 bases from J, the gap between germline ends came to 19 bases. The CDR3 runs to 17 residues. Per the germline V gene, CDR1 is KGHSH and CDR2 is LQKENI. The chain's CDR3 is CASSPPRGADASDTQYF. In DNA, the CDR3 is TGTGCCAGCTCACCACCGAGGGGGGCAGACGCCTCCGATACGCAGTATTTT. Drawing the rest from reference TRBV18 and TRBJ2-3, the complete variable domain is NAGVMQNPRHLVRRRGQEARLRCSPMKGHSHVYWYRQLPEEGLKFMVYLQKENIIDESGMPKERFSAEFPKEGPSILRIQQVVRGDSAAYFCASSPPRGADASDTQYFGPGTRLTVL.

This chain connects TRBV7-8 to TRBJ2-3; TRBD2 agrees at 13 bases. The CDR3 sequence is 16 residues long. V lost 5 bases and J lost 4; bases outside the gene matches: 6. Looked up from germline, CDR1 is SGHVS and CDR2 is FQNEAQ. The CDR3, as DNA: TGTGCCAGCAGCCCCAGGGGACTAGCGGGACCAGATACGCAGTATTTT. Protein product: CASSPRGLAGPDTQYF.

This CDR3 is CAIKAREGGNTIYF. In DNA, the CDR3 is TGTGCCATCAAGGCCCGGGAAGGGGGAAACACCATATATTTT. V is TRBV10-3 and J is TRBJ1-3; D ambiguous. The CDR3 is made up of 14 amino acids. Germline V lookup: CDR1 ENHRY, CDR2 SYGVKD. V was trimmed by 7 bases and J by 4 bases, leaving 14 bases between them.

This chain joins TRBV4-1 and TRBJ2-2; 7 nucleotides agree with TRBD2. CDR1 and CDR2 from the germline V gene are MGHRA and YSYEKL. The J segment lost 11 bases and the V segment lost 6 bases, leaving 3 bases of the junction unmatched. There are 11 residues in the CDR3. The CDR3: CASRGGPELFF. As DNA, the CDR3 is TGCGCCAGCAGGGGAGGGCCCGAGCTGTTTTTT.

V is TRBV2 and J is TRBJ2-6, with a possible D match to TRBD1 (7 bases). The CDR3 has 21 amino acids. Trimming shortened V by 1 base and J by 4 bases, and 26 bases separated the two germline ends. The germline V gene encodes CDR1 SNHLY and CDR2 FYNNEI. CDR3 DNA: TGTGCCAGCAGTGAAGGACTTAGGTATGGGCAGGGGGGCGCGGGGGCCAACGTCCTGACTTTC. Translated, it gives CASSEGLRYGQGGAGANVLTF.

This chain joins TRBV3-1 (or the pseudogene TRBV3-2) and TRBJ1-3, with a tentative D call TRBD1 (6 bases). The CDR3 loop spans 15 amino acids. Trimming took off 6 bases at V and 0 bases at J, with 12 bases between the two ends. Germline assignment: CDR1 LGHDT and CDR2 YNNKEL (reference sequence). CDR3 sequence reads: CASSGGLSSGNTIYF. DNA for the CDR3: TGTGCCAGCAGTGGGGGCTTGAGCTCTGGAAACACCATATATTTT.

The chain recombines TRBV4-2 with TRBJ2-3; no definite D call. Germline V gene data show CDR1 as LGHNA and CDR2 as YNFKEQ. Trimming cost V 1 base and J 6 bases, with 11 bases left between them. The CDR3 is made up of 14 amino acids. CDR3 protein: CASSQGELGDTQYF. The CDR3 nucleotides read TGTGCCAGCAGCCAAGGTGAGCTAGGTGATACGCAGTATTTT.

The chain uses TRBV5-6 and TRBJ1-4; no reliable D call. V was shortened by 1 base and J by 11 bases, with 18 bases between the two germline ends. CDR3 size: 15 residues. Per the germline V gene, CDR1 is SGHDT and CDR2 is YYEEEE. For the CDR3, the DNA is TGTGCCAGCAGCTTGTTTGGTCAGACCCGACCCAAACTGTTTTTT. Its translation is CASSLFGQTRPKLFF.

This clone was found a few times. The chain employs TRBV28 and TRBJ2-7; 7 nucleotides agree with TRBD2. The V gene's germline CDR1 is MDHEN and CDR2 SYDVKM. CDR3 length: 15 amino acids. The V gene end was trimmed by 2 bases and the J gene end by 0 bases; junction bases not matched to a gene: 4. The CDR3 sequence: CASSLLAEASYEQYF. The CDR3 DNA sequence: TGTGCCAGCAGTTTACTAGCGGAGGCCTCCTACGAGCAGTACTTC.

The chain combines TRBV6-1 with TRBJ1-5; 10 nucleotides align to TRBD1. The germline CDR1 and CDR2 sequences are MNHNS and SASEGT. The CDR3 spans 15 residues. V was pared by 3 bases and J by 5 bases, with 4 bases of the junction left unmatched. CDR3 loop: CASSDEGQGYQPQHF. CDR3 nucleotides: TGTGCCAGCAGTGATGAGGGACAGGGGTATCAGCCCCAGCATTTT.

This clone was observed a single time. V is TRBV19 and J is TRBJ1-1, with D possibly being TRBD1 (5 bases). The germline CDR1 and CDR2 sequences are LNHDA and SQIVND (reference sequence). The length of the CDR3 is 14 residues. V lost 1 base and J lost 2, with 8 bases in between. As DNA, the CDR3 is TGTGCCAGTAGTATAGTGGACATAAACACTGAAGCTTTCTTT. This encodes CASSIVDINTEAFF.

The chain combines TRBV5-1 with TRBJ1-2; possibly TRBD1 for D (6 bases). Trimming shortened V by 0 bases and J by 4 bases, and 13 bases separated the two germline ends. The V gene's germline CDR1 is SGHRS and CDR2 YFSETQ. CDR3 size: 15 residues. CDR3 residues: CASSLDRETVYGYTF. The CDR3 DNA sequence: TGCGCCAGCAGCTTGGACAGGGAGACGGTCTATGGCTACACCTTC. Full variable domain (remainder filled in from reference TRBV5-1 and TRBJ1-2): KAGVTQTPRYLIKTRGQQVTLSCSPISGHRSVSWYQQTPGQGLQFLFEYFSETQRNKGNFPGRFSGRQFSNSRSEMNVSTLELGDSALYLCASSLDRETVYGYTFGSGTRLTVV.

This clone was seen a single time. V is TRBV29-1 and J is TRBJ2-5, with TRBD1 as a possible D gene (6 bases). This CDR3 region has 13 residues. CDR1 and CDR2 (germline): SQVTM, ANQGSEA. V was cut by 4 bases and J by 4 bases, with 13 bases left in between. CDR3 bases: TGCAGCGTTGGAAAGGACAGCCTAGAGACCCAGTACTTC. Translation: CSVGKDSLETQYF.

This rearrangement joins TRBV4-2 to TRBJ2-1; TRBD2 matches at 8 bases. With V trimmed by 0 bases and J by 6 bases, 10 bases remained unmatched. CDR1 is LGHNA and CDR2 is YNFKEQ in the germline V gene. The CDR3 has 17 residues. CDR3 nucleotides: TGTGCCAGCAGCCAAGATCGCGGACTAGCAACGGTCAATGAGCAGTTCTTC. It specifies CASSQDRGLATVNEQFF.